This record covers a single T cell receptor (beta chain). The V and J ends lost 4 bases and 6 bases respectively, with 16 bases between them. The CDR3 extends over 14 amino acids. The germline V gene encodes CDR1 SGHDT and CDR2 YYEEEE. TCRdb keeps only in-frame clones here, not all; method: immunoSEQ multiplex PCR. Among around 130,000 clones listed, around 89% were seen once. The data derive from a study of control samples from healthy donors and cancer patients. The clonotype originates from a man aged 50-59 years in good health. Sequencing used blood. The V gene is TRBV5-6, the J gene TRBJ1-2; D not certain. CDR3 in amino acids: CASSPGSRWDGYTF. The CDR3 nucleotides are TGTGCCAGCAGCCCGGGAAGCCGGTGGGATGGCTACACCTTC.